This T cell receptor (beta chain) was captured in a study of beta chain features in type 1 diabetes. Points from the study as a whole: Cells with high TCR expression could be over-represented by cDNA sequencing.

The germline gives CDR1 SGHDT, CDR2 YYEEEE. The ends lost 1 base at V and 1 base at J; junction bases unmatched: 7. CDR3 length: 17 amino acids. With regard to this clone: The target antigen is unknown.

Via CD45RO/CCR7/CD25/CD127/CD95/CD27, cells of the CD4+ naive, central memory, regulatory and stem cell-like memory subsets were sorted. Sequencing targeted expressed TCRB transcripts, as all isolated RNA had been reverse transcribed. Naive, central memory and regulatory T cell samples produced a mean of approximately 4 million reads. Clones were read by immunoSEQ multiplex PCR, and TCRdb kept only the in-frame ones, dropping some. Of around 40,000 clones in the sample, roughly half were seen once. The receptor comes from a woman under 30 in good health. The source material was Tregs from blood. This rearrangement joins TRBV5-6 to TRBJ1-5, with TRBD1 matching over 8 bases. The CDR3 DNA reads TGTGCCAGCAGCTTGTGGGCAGGGGGCGGGAGCAATCAGCCCCAGCATTTT. Translated: CASSLWAGGGSNQPQHF.